These T cell receptor beta chains were read from a single sample in a study of neoadjuvant anti-PD-1 for oral cavity cancer. Measured with immunoSEQ multiplex PCR; TCRdb has only the in-frame clones, and not every one. The table shows 15,000 to 20,000 clones, with about 65% occurring only once. The input for sequencing was PBMCs, taken before nivolumab (anti-PD-1) treatment. All receptors derive from a person between 40 and 80 years old with oral cavity squamous cell carcinoma. Each CDR3 is given with its conserved first and last residue. The order of the fields is J gene, D gene, V gene, clone size, CDR3 protein, CDR3 DNA. D genes are given only for firm matches. Some rows mark clone size as missing; the rest say once, few, many or name a class of expanded clone.

TRBJ2-7	TRBD2	TRBV7-8	few	CASSLIAGVGYEQYF	TGTGCCAGCAGCTTAATAGCGGGAGTGGGGTACGAGCAGTACTTC
TRBJ2-1	-	TRBV6-4	-	CASSARDSDEQFF	TGTGCCAGCAGCGCCCGGGACTCTGATGAGCAGTTCTTC
TRBJ2-3	-	TRBV10-1	-	CASSERGVGTDTQYF	TGCGCCAGCAGTGAGAGAGGGGTTGGGACAGATACGCAGTATTTT
TRBJ1-2	-	TRBV20-1	once	CSARGRGYTF	TGCAGTGCTAGAGGTCGGGGCTACACCTTC
TRBJ1-1	-	TRBV28	-	CASSLSGRVGEAFF	TGTGCCAGCAGTTTATCGGGTAGGGTTGGTGAAGCTTTCTTT
TRBJ2-7	-	TRBV6-1	-	CASSDGQPPYEQYF	TGTGCCAGCAGTGATGGGCAGCCTCCCTACGAGCAGTACTTC
TRBJ2-2	TRBD1	TRBV19	-	CASSVGQYNTGELFF	TGTGCCAGTAGTGTGGGACAGTATAACACCGGGGAGCTGTTTTTT
TRBJ1-4	TRBD1	TRBV5-1	-	CASTNRGTEDEKLFF	TGCGCCAGCACCAATCGGGGGACAGAGGATGAAAAACTGTTTTTT
TRBJ2-5	TRBD2	TRBV10-2	-	CASSVRGLAGAQETQYF	TGCGCCAGCAGTGTGAGGGGACTAGCGGGCGCCCAAGAGACCCAGTACTTC
TRBJ2-5	TRBD2	TRBV6-5	-	CASSSSWGGETQYF	TGTGCCAGCAGTTCGTCCTGGGGGGGAGAGACCCAGTACTTC
TRBJ2-1	-	TRBV5-6	-	CASSLAGGAGEQFF	TGTGCCAGCAGCTTGGCTGGCGGCGCGGGTGAGCAGTTCTTC
TRBJ2-5	-	TRBV5-1	-	CASSPGPRETQYF	TGCGCCAGCAGTCCAGGGCCCAGAGAGACCCAGTACTTC
TRBJ2-1	TRBD1	TRBV5-1	-	CASSLGQDYNEQFF	TGCGCCAGCAGCCTGGGACAGGACTACAATGAGCAGTTCTTC
TRBJ1-2	-	TRBV29-1	-	CSVDTNYGYTF	TGCAGCGTTGACACGAACTATGGCTACACCTTC
TRBJ2-7	TRBD1	TRBV19	-	CASSIDRGSSYEQYF	TGTGCCAGTAGTATCGACAGGGGGAGCTCCTACGAGCAGTACTTC
TRBJ1-2	TRBD1	TRBV19	few	CASSPKTTGGNGYTF	TGTGCCAGTAGTCCGAAAACCACAGGGGGCAATGGCTACACCTTC
TRBJ2-7	TRBD2	TRBV7-2	-	CASSRTLLAASYEQYF	TGTGCCAGCAGCCGAACTTTACTAGCGGCTTCCTACGAGCAGTACTTC
TRBJ2-5	-	TRBV29-1	-	CSAWDIGRETQYF	TGCAGCGCCTGGGACATAGGACGTGAGACCCAGTACTTC
TRBJ2-1	TRBD2	TRBV5-1	-	CASSLMSGAYNEQFF	TGCGCCAGCAGCTTGATGAGCGGGGCATACAATGAGCAGTTCTTC
TRBJ1-5	TRBD1	TRBV28	-	CASSSFSGTGVFSNQPQHF	TGTGCCAGCAGTTCGTTCTCCGGGACAGGAGTCTTTAGCAATCAGCCCCAGCATTTT
TRBJ2-4	-	TRBV4-1	-	CASSPSLRDTKNIQYF	TGCGCCAGCAGCCCAAGCCTTCGGGACACTAAAAACATTCAGTACTTC
TRBJ2-5	-	TRBV7-9	-	CASSETGKETQYF	TGTGCCAGCAGCGAGACAGGAAAAGAGACCCAGTACTTC
TRBJ2-1	-	TRBV9	-	CASSVGGSKAYNEQFF	TGTGCCAGCAGCGTAGGGGGCTCTAAGGCCTACAATGAGCAGTTCTTC
TRBJ1-2	-	TRBV29-1	-	CSVDYGNYGYTF	TGCAGCGTTGACTACGGCAACTATGGCTACACCTTC
TRBJ2-7	-	TRBV10-1	-	CASSEAQGTYEQYF	TGCGCCAGCAGTGAAGCGCAGGGCACCTACGAGCAGTACTTC
TRBJ1-1	-	TRBV6-6	-	CASSYSDGLAFF	TGTGCCAGCAGTTACTCCGACGGCTTAGCTTTCTTT
TRBJ1-1	-	TRBV5-4	-	CASSLGGQAFTEAFF	TGTGCCAGCAGCTTGGGGGGTCAAGCATTCACTGAAGCTTTCTTT
TRBJ2-3	-	TRBV4-2	-	CASSQVSSLTDTQYF	TGTGCCAGCAGCCAAGTCAGTAGTCTCACAGATACGCAGTATTTT
TRBJ2-7	TRBD2	TRBV11-2	-	CASSLTGSGGGSYEQYF	TGTGCCAGCAGCTTAACGGGTAGCGGGGGGGGCTCCTACGAGCAGTACTTC
TRBJ2-7	-	TRBV10-3	-	CAISESGGTDEQYF	TGTGCCATCAGTGAGTCTGGAGGGACGGACGAGCAGTACTTC
TRBJ1-2	-	TRBV28	-	CASSFPLWGLNYGYTF	TGTGCCAGCAGTTTTCCGTTGTGGGGTCTTAACTATGGCTACACCTTC
TRBJ2-1	TRBD1	TRBV6-5	-	CASSYGQAHSYNEQFF	TGTGCCAGCAGTTACGGACAGGCCCACTCCTACAATGAGCAGTTCTTC
TRBJ2-3	TRBD1	TRBV28	-	CASSPLGQSVTDTQYF	TGTGCCAGCAGTCCTCTGGGACAGAGTGTTACAGATACGCAGTATTTT
TRBJ1-4	-	TRBV6-1	once	CAGRRQDNEKLFF	TGTGCCGGAAGGAGGCAGGATAATGAAAAACTGTTTTTT
TRBJ2-3	-	TRBV12-5	-	CASGLVSRGTLRTDTQYF	TGTGCTAGTGGTTTGGTTTCCAGGGGGACTTTACGCACAGATACGCAGTATTTT
TRBJ1-2	TRBD1	TRBV5-1	-	CASSWTPGQNGYTF	TGCGCCAGCAGCTGGACTCCGGGACAGAATGGCTACACCTTC
TRBJ2-2	-	TRBV29-1	few	CSVALGTGELFF	TGCAGCGTTGCTCTTGGGACCGGGGAGCTGTTTTTT
TRBJ1-2	TRBD1	TRBV5-1	-	CASSLGTGGLNYGYTF	TGCGCCAGCAGCTTGGGGACAGGGGGCCTTAACTATGGCTACACCTTC
TRBJ2-1	-	TRBV13	-	CASSSYSGPREQFF	TGTGCCAGCAGCTCATATTCGGGCCCCAGAGAGCAGTTCTTC
TRBJ1-1	-	TRBV10-2	-	CASSGIQKNTEAFF	TGCGCCAGCAGTGGTATCCAGAAAAACACTGAAGCTTTCTTT
TRBJ2-1	-	TRBV2	-	CASSGEGGSYNEQFF	TGTGCCAGCAGTGGAGAGGGAGGTTCCTACAATGAGCAGTTCTTC
TRBJ1-1	-	TRBV30	few	CAWSVRGNTEAFF	TGTGCCTGGAGTGTACGGGGGAACACTGAAGCTTTCTTT
TRBJ1-1	-	TRBV5-1	few	CASSLEQVGNTEAFF	TGCGCCAGCAGCTTGGAGCAGGTTGGGAACACTGAAGCTTTCTTT
TRBJ2-3	TRBD2	TRBV5-1	-	CASSWTGLAGGGNTQYF	TGCGCCAGCAGCTGGACGGGACTAGCGGGAGGAGGGAATACGCAGTATTTT
TRBJ1-2	-	TRBV28	few	CASSSGSAPWGYTF	TGTGCCAGCAGTTCAGGCAGCGCGCCGTGGGGCTACACCTTC
TRBJ1-5	-	TRBV30	-	CAWSMGDQPQHF	TGTGCCTGGAGTATGGGAGATCAGCCCCAGCATTTT
TRBJ2-7	-	TRBV29-1	-	CSFSDPTEQYF	TGCAGCTTCTCGGACCCTACCGAGCAGTACTTC
TRBJ1-1	-	TRBV6-1	-	CASSGTANTEAFF	TGTGCCAGCAGTGGCACAGCGAACACTGAAGCTTTCTTT
TRBJ2-2	TRBD2	TRBV5-1	once	CASSSQLAGASGELFF	TGCGCCAGCAGCTCGCAACTAGCGGGAGCATCCGGGGAGCTGTTTTTT
TRBJ2-7	TRBD2	TRBV29-1	-	CSVEAGAGAYEQYF	TGCAGCGTTGAAGCGGGCGCGGGGGCCTACGAGCAGTACTTC
TRBJ1-1	-	TRBV27	few	CASRGRERTEAFF	TGTGCCAGCAGGGGACGGGAAAGAACTGAAGCTTTCTTT
TRBJ2-2	-	TRBV7-9	-	CASSLNPIGELFF	TGTGCCAGCAGCTTAAATCCCATCGGGGAGCTGTTTTTT
TRBJ2-7	TRBD1	TRBV5-1	-	CASSRGQGAYEQYF	TGCGCCAGCAGCCGGGGACAGGGGGCGTACGAGCAGTACTTC
TRBJ1-1	-	TRBV14	few	CASSQDTVRAEAFF	TGTGCCAGCAGTCAGGACACCGTGAGGGCTGAAGCTTTCTTT
TRBJ2-5	-	TRBV7-9	-	CASSLVPNQETQYF	TGTGCCAGCAGCTTAGTACCGAACCAAGAGACCCAGTACTTC
TRBJ2-1	TRBD2	TRBV15	-	CATSRPIVAGAEQFF	TGTGCCACCAGCAGACCCATTGTAGCGGGAGCTGAGCAGTTCTTC
TRBJ2-1	-	TRBV5-1	once	CASSFSLNNEQFF	TGCGCCAGCAGCTTCTCCTTAAACAATGAGCAGTTCTTC
TRBJ1-2	TRBD1	TRBV4-1	few	CASSQDQGQAVYGYTF	TGCGCCAGCAGCCAAGACCAGGGACAGGCGGTCTATGGCTACACCTTC
TRBJ2-2	-	TRBV5-1	-	CASSLDGRNTGELFF	TGCGCCAGCAGCTTGGACGGCCGCAACACCGGGGAGCTGTTTTTT